These 4 T cell receptor beta chains were sequenced from one sample in a study of blood T cell repertoires in COVID-19. Produced via immunoSEQ multiplex PCR; TCRdb's table is partial and in-frame only. The table has about 250,000 clones, roughly 83% seen once. Sequencing was done on a sample of peripheral blood. The receptor source for this set is a woman over 75 with COVID-19, enrolled during active disease.

This chain joins TRBV24-1 and TRBJ2-7, with D unclear. Germline values: CDR1 KGHDR, CDR2 SFDVKD. This CDR3 has 12 amino acids. The V end was cut by 3 bases, the J end by 4 bases, with 6 bases between. The CDR3 protein is CATSDKAYEQYF. The CDR3 DNA is TGTGCCACCAGTGATAAAGCTTACGAGCAGTACTTC.

The chain has TRBV9 and TRBJ1-2, with TRBD1 identical over 7 bases. V gave up 0 bases and J gave up 2 bases; unmatched junction bases: 10. The CDR3 totals 17 residues. CDR1 is SGDLS, CDR2 YYNGEE, per germline. This chain's CDR3 is CASSVDQTGSRNYGYTF. The CDR3 DNA is TGTGCCAGCAGCGTAGATCAGACAGGGAGTAGGAACTATGGCTACACCTTC.

The chain joins TRBV19 to TRBJ1-2; D gene uncertain. The V and J ends lost 4 bases and 2 bases respectively, with 8 bases between them. The V gene's germline CDR1 is LNHDA and CDR2 SQIVND (reference sequence). The CDR3 loop spans 13 amino acids. For the CDR3, the DNA is TGTGCCAGTAGTACCGGACTGAACTATGGCTACACCTTC. Encoded protein: CASSTGLNYGYTF.

The rearrangement joins TRBV10-1 to TRBJ1-2; maybe TRBD1 (6 bases). This CDR3 region has 14 residues. The germline CDR1 and CDR2 sequences are WNHNN and SYGVQD (reference sequence). V lost 0 bases, J lost 11 bases, and 16 bases lay in between. CDR3 region: CASSESRQARAYTF. The CDR3 DNA follows: TGCGCCAGCAGTGAGTCGAGACAGGCCCGGGCGTACACCTTC.